What follows is one T cell receptor (beta chain) and its context. Measured with immunoSEQ multiplex PCR; TCRdb has only the in-frame clones, and not every one. The sample holds tens of thousands of clones; 84% are singletons and the top ten take roughly 3.1%. Between the trimmed V and J ends, which lost 6 bases and 8 bases, there was a span of 19 bases. From germline, CDR1 is SEHNR and CDR2 FQNEAQ (reference sequence). This CDR3 spans 14 amino acids. The entry originates in a study of control samples from healthy donors and cancer patients. The sample consisted of PBMCs. The chain employs TRBV7-9 and TRBJ1-1; no reliable D call. The clonotype comes from a woman aged 45-60 years with lung cancer. The CDR3 DNA follows: TGTGCCAGCAGTCCATCCGACCGTTTCCCCGAAGCTTTCTTT. Its translation: CASSPSDRFPEAFF.